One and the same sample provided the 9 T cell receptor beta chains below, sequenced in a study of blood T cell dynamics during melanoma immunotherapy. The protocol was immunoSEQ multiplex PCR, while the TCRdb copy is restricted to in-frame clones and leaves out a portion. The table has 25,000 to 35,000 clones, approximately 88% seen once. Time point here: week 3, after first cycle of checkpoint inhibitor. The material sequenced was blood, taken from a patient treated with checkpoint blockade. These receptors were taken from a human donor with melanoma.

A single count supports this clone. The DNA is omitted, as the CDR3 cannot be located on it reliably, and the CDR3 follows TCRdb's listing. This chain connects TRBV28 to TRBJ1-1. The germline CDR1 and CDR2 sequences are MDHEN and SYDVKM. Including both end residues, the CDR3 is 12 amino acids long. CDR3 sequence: CASYSVRGEAFF.

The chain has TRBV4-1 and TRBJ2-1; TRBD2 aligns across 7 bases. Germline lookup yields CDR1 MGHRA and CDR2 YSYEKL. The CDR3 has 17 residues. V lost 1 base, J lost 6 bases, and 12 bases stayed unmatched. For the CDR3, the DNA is TGCGCCAGCAGCCAAGTACCAAGGAGCGGGGCAAGCAATGAGCAGTTCTTC. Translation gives CASSQVPRSGASNEQFF.

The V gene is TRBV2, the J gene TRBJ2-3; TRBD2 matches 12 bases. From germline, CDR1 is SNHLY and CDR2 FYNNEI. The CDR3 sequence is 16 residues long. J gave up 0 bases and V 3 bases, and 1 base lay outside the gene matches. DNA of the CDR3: TGTGCCAGCAGTGAGGGGACTAGCGGGAGCACAGATACGCAGTATTTT. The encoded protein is CASSEGTSGSTDTQYF.

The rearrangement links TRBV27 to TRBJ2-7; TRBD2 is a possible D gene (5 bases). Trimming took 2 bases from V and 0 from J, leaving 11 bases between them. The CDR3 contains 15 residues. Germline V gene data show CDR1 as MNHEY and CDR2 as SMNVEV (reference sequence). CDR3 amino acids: CASSLRTQSSYEQYF. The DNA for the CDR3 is TGTGCCAGCAGTTTACGGACTCAAAGCTCCTACGAGCAGTACTTC.

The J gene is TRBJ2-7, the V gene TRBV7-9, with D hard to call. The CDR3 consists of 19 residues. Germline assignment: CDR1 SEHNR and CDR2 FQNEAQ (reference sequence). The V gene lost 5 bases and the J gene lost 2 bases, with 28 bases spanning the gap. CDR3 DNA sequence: TGTGCCAGCAGCACAGCAAGAATCCCTGCGTTGGGCCCCCCCTACGAGCAGTACTTC. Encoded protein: CASSTARIPALGPPYEQYF.

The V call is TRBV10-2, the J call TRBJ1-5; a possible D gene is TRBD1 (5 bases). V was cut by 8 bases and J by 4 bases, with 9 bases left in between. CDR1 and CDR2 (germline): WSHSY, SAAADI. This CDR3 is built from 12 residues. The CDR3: CASGGLNQPQHF. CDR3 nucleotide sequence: TGCGCCAGCGGGGGACTTAATCAGCCCCAGCATTTT.

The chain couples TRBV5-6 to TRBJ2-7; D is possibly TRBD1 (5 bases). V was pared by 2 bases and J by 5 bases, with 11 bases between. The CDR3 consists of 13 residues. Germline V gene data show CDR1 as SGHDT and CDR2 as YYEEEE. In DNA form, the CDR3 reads TGTGCCAGCAGCTTTCAGGGCGAGAACGAGCAGTACTTC. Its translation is CASSFQGENEQYF.

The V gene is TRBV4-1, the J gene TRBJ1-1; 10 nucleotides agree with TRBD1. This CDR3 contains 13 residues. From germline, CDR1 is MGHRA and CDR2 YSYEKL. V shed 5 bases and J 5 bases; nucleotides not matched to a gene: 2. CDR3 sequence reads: CASSEDRGTEAFF. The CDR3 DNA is TGCGCCAGCAGCGAGGACAGGGGGACTGAAGCTTTCTTT.

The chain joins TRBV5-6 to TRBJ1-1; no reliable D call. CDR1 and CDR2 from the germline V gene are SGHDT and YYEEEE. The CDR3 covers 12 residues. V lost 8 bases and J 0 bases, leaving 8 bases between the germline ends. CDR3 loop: CASGVVNTEAFF. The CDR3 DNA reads TGTGCCAGTGGGGTCGTGAACACTGAAGCTTTCTTT. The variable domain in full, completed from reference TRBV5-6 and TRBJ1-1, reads DAGVTQSPTHLIKTRGQQVTLRCSPKSGHDTVSWYQQALGQGPQFIFQYYEEEERQRGNFPDRFSGHQFPNYSSELNVNALLLGDSALYLCASGVVNTEAFFGQGTRLTVV.